Each of the 29 T cell receptor beta chains below was sequenced from the same sample in a study of T cells in Graves' hyperthyroidism and ophthalmopathy. Amplification of TCR beta CDR3 regions was performed using RNA transcripts as template. HTBI primers were employed in a first-round RT-PCR of the TCR CDR3. TCRdb re-derived calls from the multiplex PCR reads in MiXCR, one entry per CDR3 protein. Of around 690,000 distinct CDR3 sequences in the sample, roughly 17% were seen once. Sequenced material: blood. The receptors derive from a middle-aged man with Graves' hyperthyroidism.

The rearrangement joins TRBV5-8 to TRBJ2-2; D is perhaps TRBD2 (5 bases). The V end was cut by 4 bases, the J end by 3 bases, with 7 bases between. The CDR3 sequence is 13 residues long. Germline CDR1 is SGHTS and CDR2 is YDEGEE. CDR3 bases: TGTGCCAGCAGCACTAGGGACACCGGGGAGCTGTTTTTT. This gives the protein CASSTRDTGELFF.

This clonotype has at least ten counts. The CDR3: CASSYRGRLYGYTF. The CDR3 nucleotides read TGTGCCAGCAGTTACAGGGGGCGACTCTATGGCTACACCTTC. The chain joins TRBV28 to TRBJ1-2; TRBD1 agrees at 9 bases. The CDR3 covers 14 residues. Germline CDR1 MDHEN, CDR2 SYDVKM. J lost 4 bases, V lost 4 bases, and 4 bases had no gene match.

The table lists this clonotype with a few counts. The CDR3 loop is CASSQGSDHQPQHF. The DNA for the CDR3 is TGTGCCAGCTCCCAAGGGTCAGATCATCAGCCCCAGCATTTT. This chain connects TRBV2 to TRBJ1-5, with D uncertain. Between the trimmed V and J ends, which lost 8 bases and 5 bases, there was a span of 16 bases. This CDR3 has 14 residues. The V gene's germline CDR1 is SNHLY and CDR2 FYNNEI.

This clonotype was detected ten times or more. The chain links TRBV28 to TRBJ2-7; no clear D. CDR3 size: 13 residues. Germline lookup yields CDR1 MDHEN and CDR2 SYDVKM. V was cut by 5 bases and J by 7 bases, with 15 bases left in between. The CDR3 reads CASSGSPVGEQYF. As DNA, the CDR3 is TGTGCCAGCAGTGGGTCTCCGGTTGGTGAGCAGTACTTC. Based on the CDR3 plus reference TRBV28 and TRBJ2-7, the full variable domain is DVKVTQSSRYLVKRTGEKVFLECVQDMDHENMFWYRQDPGLGLRLIYFSYDVKMKEKGDIPEGYSVSREKKERFSLILESASTNQTSMYLCASSGSPVGEQYFGPGTRLTVT.

At least ten counts were recorded for this clonotype. This chain connects TRBV6-2 or TRBV6-3 to TRBJ2-1; D remains ambiguous. V shed 0 bases and J shed 8 bases, with 5 bases lying between them. This CDR3 has 12 residues. Germline V lookup: CDR1 MNHEY, CDR2 SVGEGT. The CDR3 sequence is CASSYSFDEQFF. CDR3 sequence (DNA): TGTGCCAGCAGTTACTCGTTCGATGAGCAGTTCTTC.

V is TRBV6-1 and J is TRBJ1-1; D call uncertain. Trimming stripped 8 bases from V and 1 base from J, with 11 bases between. The germline V gene encodes CDR1 MNHNS and CDR2 SASEGT. The CDR3 sequence is 13 residues long. The CDR3 is CASLKPENTEAFF. The CDR3 region has the DNA TGTGCCAGCCTAAAGCCAGAGAACACTGAAGCTTTCTTT.

This clonotype was counted many times. The chain is built from TRBV28 and TRBJ2-5; D is possibly TRBD2 (5 bases). The CDR3 loop spans 13 amino acids. Trimming removed 6 bases at V and 4 bases at J, with 12 bases between. Germline CDR1 MDHEN, CDR2 SYDVKM. CDR3 bases: TGTGCCAGCAGCCCTGGACTGGGAGAGACCCAGTACTTC. Protein sequence: CASSPGLGETQYF.

A few counts support this clonotype. The V and J genes are TRBV28 and TRBJ1-5, with 12 bases that match TRBD1. Unmatched junction bases numbered 10, after V lost 4 bases and J lost 3 bases. The CDR3 runs 18 residues. Germline V gene lookup returns CDR1 MDHEN and CDR2 SYDVKM. In DNA, the CDR3 is TGTGCCAGCAGTTCCGCGGGACAGGGGGCTATGAACAATCAGCCCCAGCATTTT. Protein sequence: CASSSAGQGAMNNQPQHF. The full variable domain, rest sourced from reference TRBV28 and TRBJ1-5, is DVKVTQSSRYLVKRTGEKVFLECVQDMDHENMFWYRQDPGLGLRLIYFSYDVKMKEKGDIPEGYSVSREKKERFSLILESASTNQTSMYLCASSSAGQGAMNNQPQHFGDGTRLSIL.

In this sample, this clonotype turned up a few times. With a much larger clone just one base away, this may be a read error. The rearrangement links TRBV7-2 to TRBJ2-2; tentatively, D is TRBD2 (5 bases). Per germline, CDR1 SGHTA and CDR2 FQGNSA. The CDR3 extends over 16 amino acids. The CDR3 loop reads CASSLDGGVNTGEPFF. The CDR3 DNA follows: TGTGCCAGCAGCTTAGATGGCGGAGTGAACACCGGGGAGCCGTTTTTT.

This clonotype appeared many times. The V gene is TRBV5-1, the J gene TRBJ1-1; weak D call: TRBD1 (6 bases). The CDR3 is 16 amino acids. Trimming took off 0 bases at V and 0 bases at J, with 12 bases between the two ends. The germline V gene encodes CDR1 SGHRS and CDR2 YFSETQ. The CDR3 spells CASSLGGGIMNTEAFF. In nucleotides, the CDR3 is TGCGCCAGCAGCTTGGGAGGGGGGATTATGAACACTGAAGCTTTCTTT.

This clonotype was observed many times. The CDR3, as DNA: TGCGCCAGCAGCCAAGAAAGAGGAAATGAGCAGTTCTTC. Protein product: CASSQERGNEQFF. The V gene is TRBV4-1, the J gene TRBJ2-1; no definite D call. The CDR3 consists of 13 residues. V lost 0 bases and J 7 bases, leaving 7 bases between the germline ends. Germline V gives CDR1 MGHRA, CDR2 YSYEKL.

This clonotype has a handful of counts. The rearrangement links TRBV7-8 to TRBJ1-4; the match to TRBD1 covers 8 bases. The CDR3 contains 15 residues. In germline, CDR1 is SGHVS, CDR2 FQNEAQ. V shed 5 bases and J 8 bases; nucleotides not matched to a gene: 10. CDR3 protein: CASSLRTGRGEKLFF. The CDR3, as DNA: TGTGCCAGCAGCCTCCGGACAGGGCGAGGGGAAAAACTGTTTTTT. Using reference TRBV7-8 and TRBJ1-4 for the parts outside the CDR3, the full variable domain is GAGVSQSPRYKVAKRGQDVALRCDPISGHVSLFWYQQALGQGPEFLTYFQNEAQLDKSGLPSDRFFAERPEGSVSTLKIQRTQQEDSAVYLCASSLRTGRGEKLFFGSGTQLSVL.

This clonotype was seen a few times. This rearrangement joins TRBV19 to TRBJ2-5; 11 nucleotides align to TRBD2. Germline values: CDR1 LNHDA, CDR2 SQIVND (reference sequence). The V segment lost 3 bases and the J segment 3 bases; nucleotides outside the gene matches: 6. The CDR3 runs to 16 residues. The CDR3 region is CASSIWALAGEETQYF. The CDR3 DNA follows: TGTGCCAGTAGTATCTGGGCACTAGCGGGAGAAGAGACCCAGTACTTC.

This clonotype was counted ten times or more. The gene calls are TRBV24-1 and TRBJ1-5; maybe TRBD1 (5 bases). The V end was cut by 9 bases, the J end by 2 bases, with 16 bases between. Germline assignment: CDR1 KGHDR and CDR2 SFDVKD. This CDR3 contains 15 residues. The CDR3 spells CATSWGGEGNQPQHF. CDR3 nucleotide sequence: TGTGCCACCTCCTGGGGGGGGGAAGGCAATCAGCCCCAGCATTTT.

This clonotype was recorded many times. V gene TRBV13 combines with J gene TRBJ2-7, with TRBD2 matching 8 bases. The CDR3 has 17 residues. The V and J ends lost 4 bases and 4 bases, in that order; junction bases with no gene match: 15. CDR1 is PRHDT and CDR2 is FYEKMQ in the germline V gene (reference sequence). CDR3 protein: CASSSGRSSGTAYEQYF. The CDR3 DNA is TGTGCCAGCAGCTCCGGTCGTAGTAGCGGGACCGCGTACGAGCAGTACTTC. The full variable domain, its missing parts supplied by reference TRBV13 and TRBJ2-7, is AAGVIQSPRHLIKEKRETATLKCYPIPRHDTVYWYQQGPGQDPQFLISFYEKMQSDKGSIPDRFSAQQFSDYHSELNMSSLELGDSALYFCASSSGRSSGTAYEQYFGPGTRLTVT.

This clonotype was counted at least ten times. The chain uses TRBV28 and TRBJ1-6; 8 nucleotides line up with TRBD1. The CDR3 extends over 15 amino acids. The germline V gene encodes CDR1 MDHEN and CDR2 SYDVKM. V dropped 6 bases and J dropped 9; count of bases not matched to a gene: 10. The chain's CDR3 is CASRYTGGLGSPLHF. The CDR3 coding sequence is TGTGCCAGCAGATATACAGGGGGTCTGGGTTCACCCCTCCACTTT.

This rearrangement joins TRBV7-2 to TRBJ2-7, with D possibly being TRBD1 (5 bases). V lost 5 bases to trimming and J lost 5 bases, with 22 bases between them. CDR1 and CDR2 (germline): SGHTA, FQGNSA. The CDR3 runs 16 residues. The CDR3 here is CASSLRPQGSIDEQYF. The DNA for the CDR3 is TGTGCCAGCAGCCTCCGGCCCCAGGGTTCTATCGACGAGCAGTACTTC.

The chain links TRBV11-2 to TRBJ1-4, with a tentative D call TRBD1 (5 bases). The CDR3 loop spans 15 amino acids. V lost 1 base, J lost 4 bases, and 10 bases lay in between. From germline, CDR1 is SGHAT and CDR2 FQNNGV. The CDR3 nucleotides are TGTGCCAGCAGCTTAGGTACAGGCCTTAATGAAAAACTGTTTTTT. Translating it yields CASSLGTGLNEKLFF.

This clonotype was found many times. The rearrangement uses TRBV7-6 and TRBJ2-7; 11 positions agree with TRBD1. The CDR3 extends over 16 amino acids. Trimming at V came to 5 bases and at J to 0 bases, leaving 6 bases not matched to a gene. The germline gives CDR1 SGHVS, CDR2 FNYEAQ. The CDR3 here is CASSTGQGAPSYEQYF. The CDR3 nucleotides read TGTGCCAGCAGCACCGGACAGGGGGCTCCCTCCTACGAGCAGTACTTC.

This clonotype was picked up many times. The chain recombines TRBV27 with TRBJ1-1, with no clear D. Trimming pared 0 bases from V and 3 bases from J, leaving 5 bases between. This CDR3 has 13 residues. Germline values: CDR1 MNHEY, CDR2 SMNVEV (reference sequence). The CDR3 is CASSLSEHTEAFF. In DNA form, the CDR3 reads TGTGCCAGCAGTTTATCAGAGCACACTGAAGCTTTCTTT.

This clonotype was picked up many times. J is TRBJ2-5 and V is TRBV28; D perhaps matches TRBD2 (6 bases). From germline, CDR1 is MDHEN and CDR2 SYDVKM. Trimming left V 2 bases short and J 1 base short, with 14 bases between. The CDR3 has 16 amino acids. The CDR3 coding sequence is TGTGCCAGCAGTTTAGGAGGGGACGGATTCCAAGAGACCCAGTACTTC. It codes for CASSLGGDGFQETQYF.

There are a few counts of this clonotype. V gene TRBV27 combines with J gene TRBJ2-2; no firm D call. Trimming shortened V by 0 bases and J by 3 bases, and 8 bases separated the two germline ends. The CDR3 consists of 15 residues. Germline CDR1 MNHEY, CDR2 SMNVEV (reference sequence). The DNA for the CDR3 is TGTGCCAGCAGTTTATCCGGCCGGGACACCGGGGAGCTGTTTTTT. This codes for CASSLSGRDTGELFF.

Many counts were recorded for this clonotype. This sequence joins TRBV2 and TRBJ2-7; D is unclear. Germline V CDR1 and CDR2: SNHLY, FYNNEI. This CDR3 contains 14 residues. The V end was cut by 5 bases, the J end by 2 bases, with 13 bases between. As DNA, the CDR3 is TGTGCCAGCAGTTTCCGTCGGAGCGCCTACGAGCAGTACTTC. Its translation is CASSFRRSAYEQYF.

This sequence joins TRBV14 and TRBJ2-3; TRBD1 matches 8 bases. V lost 2 bases, J lost 10 bases, and 11 bases stayed unmatched. This CDR3 is built from 15 residues. CDR1 is SGHDN and CDR2 is FVKESK in the germline V gene. This chain's CDR3 is CASSQIRTGTLSQYF. CDR3 DNA: TGTGCCAGCAGCCAAATTCGGACAGGGACGTTATCGCAGTATTTT.

J is TRBJ2-2 and V is TRBV6-4; perhaps TRBD2 as D (6 bases). The CDR3 is 14 residues long. Trimming took off 6 bases at V and 3 bases at J, with 11 bases between the two ends. Germline lookup yields CDR1 MRHNA and CDR2 SNTAGT. CDR3 bases: TGTGCCAGCAGCTTTACTAGCCACACCGGGGAGCTGTTTTTT. Amino acid sequence: CASSFTSHTGELFF.

This clonotype was observed at least ten times. The chain recombines TRBV7-9 with TRBJ2-1; 11 bases agree with TRBD2. The CDR3 consists of 16 residues. The germline V gene encodes CDR1 SEHNR and CDR2 FQNEAQ (reference sequence). Trimming removed 5 bases from V and 6 bases from J; junction bases left unmatched: 9. CDR3 amino acids: CASSVRLAGQGNEQFF. The CDR3 nucleotides read TGTGCCAGCAGCGTTCGACTAGCGGGACAAGGCAATGAGCAGTTCTTC.

The gene calls are TRBV4-3 and TRBJ2-7; either TRBD1 or TRBD2 may supply D (5 bases each). Germline lookup yields CDR1 LGHNA and CDR2 YSLEER. CDR3 length: 16 amino acids. Trimming removed 1 base from V and 2 bases from J, with 15 bases in between. This CDR3 reads CASSQVLEGPAYEQYF. The CDR3 nucleotides read TGCGCCAGCAGCCAAGTATTAGAGGGGCCCGCCTACGAGCAGTACTTC.

This clonotype was seen many times. The CDR3 reads CASSLDSSDYYEQYF. DNA of the CDR3: TGCGCCAGCAGCTTGGATTCTAGCGACTACTACGAGCAGTACTTC. The chain links TRBV5-1 to TRBJ2-7; possible D gene TRBD2, 6 bases. There are 15 residues in the CDR3. CDR1 is SGHRS, CDR2 YFSETQ, per germline. The germline V and J ends were trimmed by 0 bases and 3 bases, with 13 bases remaining between them.

This clonotype was counted only a few times. This chain links TRBV10-3 with TRBJ2-3; TRBD1 is a possible D gene (5 bases). The germline V gene encodes CDR1 ENHRY and CDR2 SYGVKD. Trimming left V 6 bases short and J 3 bases short, with 7 bases between. This CDR3 comprises 12 residues. The CDR3 reads CAIRTATDTQYF. CDR3 coding DNA: TGTGCCATCAGGACAGCTACAGATACGCAGTATTTT.